Presented here are 20 T cell receptor beta chains from one specimen sequenced in a study of tissue T cells after allogeneic stem cell transplantation. The time point denotes: mouse harvest day 14 after allogeneic transplant. Each mouse received 10^7 T-cell-depleted marrow cells plus 10^6 splenic CD5+ T cells by tail vein. Libraries were prepared by immunoSEQ multiplex PCR; TCRdb keeps only in-frame clonotypes and omits some of them. Of under 9,000 clones listed, around a third are singletons. The sample comprised skin. These receptor sequences come from a female BALB/c mouse given C57BL/6 T cells with graft-versus-host disease after an allogeneic hematopoietic cell transplant.

Points on this clone: Gene names and germline refer to mouse. CDR3 bases read: TGTGCCAGCAGTCCTACAGGGTACAACTCCGACTACACC. This sequence encodes CASSPTGYNSDYT. From start to end, the CDR3 is CASSPTGYNSDYTF. The rearrangement uses TRBV26 and TRBJ1-2, with a possible D match to TRBD1 (6 bases). The read terminates 1 residue ahead of where the CDR3 ends, so the germline J gene completes it. The V gene lost 4 bases and the J gene lost 2 bases, with 11 bases spanning the gap. Germline lookup yields CDR1 KGHPV and CDR2 FQNQEV (reference sequence). The CDR3 runs to 14 residues.

This clone is judged medium-sized. Each gene name is a mouse one. The CDR3 end is not reached by the read, which stops 1 residue before it; the germline J gene fills it in. This rearrangement joins TRBV3 to TRBJ1-5; D is undetermined. The CDR3 is made up of 13 amino acids. CDR1 is SNHLY and CDR2 is FYNGKV in the germline V gene (reference sequence). V lost 5 bases and J 0 bases, leaving 5 bases between the germline ends. The DNA read from the CDR3 is TGTGCCAGCAGCGCGAGTAACAACCAGGCTCCGCTT. Translated: CASSASNNQAPL. The CDR3, in full, reads CASSASNNQAPLF.

About this clone: Gene names and germline match the mouse. Read sequence stops 1 residue before the CDR3 end, and the germline J gene provides the missing end. The chain has TRBV2 and TRBJ2-4; the match to TRBD1 covers 7 bases. Germline CDR1 LGHNA, CDR2 YSYQKL. CDR3 size: 14 residues. V lost 1 base and J lost 5; bases outside the gene matches: 3. The CDR3 spells CASSQGQGGNTLYF. CDR3 DNA, as far as it was read: TGTGCCAGCAGCCAAGGACAGGGAGGAAACACCTTGTAC.

Relative to its sample, this clone is medium-sized. Mouse gene names and germline throughout. The CDR3 end lies 1 residue beyond the end of the read and is filled in from the germline J gene. The V gene is TRBV23, the J gene TRBJ2-2; TRBD2 is taken as the D call from the table, unchecked against the DNA. The CDR3 has 16 amino acids. Looked up from germline, CDR1 is KGHTA and CDR2 is FQNQQP. This chain's CDR3 is CSSSPWGRSNTGQLYF. The DNA read from the CDR3 is TGCTCCAGCAGTCCCTGGGGACGGTCAAACACCGGGCAGCTCTAC.

As concerns this clone: Mouse germline and gene names are used. Read sequence stops 1 residue before the CDR3 end, and the germline J gene provides the missing end. This chain connects TRBV3 to TRBJ2-2; no firm D call. Looked up from germline, CDR1 is SNHLY and CDR2 is FYNGKV (reference sequence). Between the trimmed V and J ends, which lost 1 base and 4 bases, there was a span of 4 bases. This CDR3 comprises 13 residues. The part of the CDR3 DNA that was read is TGTGCCAGCAGCTTAGAGGGCACCGGGCAGCTCTAC. Translating it yields CASSLEGTGQLY. The full CDR3 sequence reads CASSLEGTGQLYF.

Judged by abundance, this clone is medium-sized (0.01 to 0.1%). The gene names here belong to mouse. The CDR3 end falls 1 residue outside the read, so it is completed with the germline J gene. This specimen includes other DNA sequences encoding the same CDR3. The chain couples TRBV26 to TRBJ1-3, with D maybe TRBD1 (5 bases). The CDR3 extends over 14 amino acids. V lost 0 bases, J lost 4 bases, and 7 bases lay in between. CDR1 and CDR2 (germline): KGHPV, FQNQEV (reference sequence). The CDR3 spells CASSLSGAGNTLYF. The CDR3 bases that were read are TGTGCCAGCAGTCTGTCCGGGGCAGGAAATACGCTCTAT.

This clone has only one observation. Gene names follow the mouse nomenclature. Read data end 1 residue before the CDR3 end; the end is taken from the germline J gene. The rearrangement links TRBV15 to TRBJ2-1; 7 nucleotides match TRBD2. The junction had 2 bases not matched to a gene; V was cut back by 1 base and J by 2 bases. Looked up from germline, CDR1 is SGHND and CDR2 is FRSKSL. The CDR3 sequence is 15 residues long. The sequenced part of the CDR3 DNA is TGTGCCAGCAGTTTAGGGGGGGGGTACTATGCTGAGCAGTTC. Protein product: CASSLGGGYYAEQF. The CDR3 in full is CASSLGGGYYAEQFF.

Regarding this clone: The listed genes are named as in mouse. The CDR3 region is CASSLDWGREQYF. Incomplete CDR3 DNA: TGTGCCAGCAGTCTGGACTGGGGGAGAGAACAGTAC. V gene TRBV26 combines with J gene TRBJ2-7; 9 nucleotides line up with TRBD2. The read ends 1 residue early relative to the CDR3; the germline J gene fills the gap. The CDR3 is made up of 13 amino acids. The V gene's germline CDR1 is KGHPV and CDR2 FQNQEV (reference sequence). J was trimmed by 7 bases and V by 2 bases; bases with no gene match: 3.

This clone is medium-sized by share. The gene symbols are mouse symbols. The read finishes 1 residue shy of the CDR3 end, and the germline J gene is used to complete it. The V and J genes are TRBV26 and TRBJ2-5; D perhaps matches TRBD1 (6 bases). The V end was cut by 5 bases, the J end by 3 bases, with 6 bases between. This CDR3 spans 12 amino acids. Germline values: CDR1 KGHPV, CDR2 FQNQEV (reference sequence). CDR3 residues: CASSGTQDTQYF. The CDR3 DNA, read in part, is TGTGCCAGCAGTGGGACACAAGACACCCAGTAC.

Remarks on this clone: The gene symbols are mouse symbols. The read halts 1 residue ahead of the CDR3 end, with the missing end drawn from the germline J gene. The genes are TRBV13-2 and TRBJ2-3; 10 bases line up with TRBD2. Trimming removed 4 bases from V and 0 bases from J; junction bases left unmatched: 2. The CDR3 sequence is 15 residues long. Germline CDR1 and CDR2: NNHNN and SYGAGS (reference sequence). CDR3 DNA, as far as it was read: TGTGCCAGCGGTCACTGGGGGGGGAGTGCAGAAACGCTGTAT. It is translated as CASGHWGGSAETLY. The full-length CDR3 reads as CASGHWGGSAETLYF.

This clone is classed as medium-sized. Gene names denote mouse genes. The read comes to an end 1 residue before the CDR3 does, leaving the germline J gene to fill in the end. The rearrangement joins TRBV15 to TRBJ2-3; 9 bases are shared with TRBD2. Germline assignment: CDR1 SGHND and CDR2 FRSKSL. V gave up 5 bases and J gave up 1 base; unmatched junction bases: 4. The CDR3 sequence is 15 residues long. The CDR3 DNA, read in part, is TGTGCCAGCAGTCGGGACTGGGTGGGTGCAGAAACGCTGTAT. This encodes CASSRDWVGAETLY. The entire CDR3 sequence reads CASSRDWVGAETLYF.

As concerns this clone: Gene names refer to mouse genes. The DNA ends 1 residue before the CDR3 does, and the rest of the CDR3 is filled in from the germline J gene. The chain carries TRBV13-2 and TRBJ2-1; 9 bases match TRBD2. The CDR3 spans 15 residues. Germline V lookup: CDR1 NNHNN, CDR2 SYGAGS (reference sequence). J was trimmed by 3 bases and V by 0 bases; bases with no gene match: 1. The CDR3 bases that were read are TGTGCCAGCGGTGATGCTGGGGGGGGCTATGCTGAGCAGTTC. Translating it yields CASGDAGGGYAEQF. The CDR3 reads in full as CASGDAGGGYAEQFF.

In this sample, this clone is medium-sized (0.01 to 0.1%). Gene names refer to mouse genes. The read finishes 1 residue shy of the CDR3 end, and the germline J gene is used to complete it. The chain combines TRBV23 with TRBJ2-5. Per germline, CDR1 KGHTA and CDR2 FQNQQP. CDR3 length: 13 amino acids. CDR3 residues: CSSSPTGGDTQYF. CDR3 bases read: TGCTCCAGCAGCCCGACGGGAGGGGACACCCAGTAC.

Comment on this clone: Mouse germline and gene names are used. From the germline J gene comes the end of the CDR3, since the read stops 1 residue before it. The J gene is TRBJ1-1, the V gene TRBV26, with D maybe TRBD1 (5 bases). Germline values: CDR1 KGHPV, CDR2 FQNQEV (reference sequence). Trimming removed 6 bases from V and 3 bases from J, with 14 bases in between. There are 14 residues in the CDR3. The CDR3 loop reads CASSRDFGDTEVFF. CDR3 bases read: TGTGCCAGCAGCCGGGACTTCGGGGACACAGAAGTCTTC.

This clone came up a few times. Mouse germline and gene names are used. The read ends 1 residue shy of where the CDR3 ends; the end is completed using the germline J gene. The chain combines TRBV26 with TRBJ1-6; D is undetermined. TRBJ1-6 has ORF status, its function being uncertain. Germline values: CDR1 KGHPV, CDR2 FQNQEV (reference sequence). V was trimmed by 7 bases and J by 3 bases, leaving 7 bases between them. The CDR3 is made up of 13 amino acids. This chain's CDR3 is CASTQNYNSPLYF. CDR3 bases read: TGTGCCAGCACCCAGAACTATAATTCGCCCCTCTAC.

Comment on this clone: These gene names are mouse names. Sequencing ends 1 residue short of the CDR3 end; the germline J gene provides the rest. The chain recombines TRBV3 with TRBJ2-2; 8 nucleotides match TRBD2. The CDR3 covers 15 residues. The germline V gene has CDR1 SNHLY and CDR2 FYNGKV (reference sequence). J lost 4 bases, V lost 5 bases, and 6 bases had no gene match. This CDR3 reads CASSPLGGVTGQLYF. The sequenced CDR3 bases are TGTGCCAGCAGCCCGCTGGGGGGAGTCACCGGGCAGCTCTAC.

A note on this clone: Mouse germline and gene names are used. The read gets to within 1 residue of the CDR3 end, and the germline J gene fills in the rest. The J gene is TRBJ2-4, the V gene TRBV13-3; TRBD2 matches at 12 bases. V lost 0 bases, J lost 0 bases, and 2 bases stayed unmatched. The CDR3 length is 17 residues. CDR1 is NNHDY and CDR2 is SYVADS in the germline V gene. The CDR3 bases that were read are TGTGCCAGCAGTGATGGGGGGACTGGGGGGAGTCAAAACACCTTGTAC. This translates into CASSDGGTGGSQNTLY. The whole CDR3 sequence is CASSDGGTGGSQNTLYF.

A note on this clone: Gene and germline names: mouse. CDR3 protein: CASSPRVYSDYTF. The sequenced CDR3 bases are TGTGCCAGCAGCCCCAGGGTCTACTCCGACTACACC. V gene TRBV26 combines with J gene TRBJ1-2; possible D gene TRBD1, 5 bases. The CDR3 end lies 1 residue beyond the end of the read and is filled in from the germline J gene. The CDR3 has 13 residues. CDR1 KGHPV and CDR2 FQNQEV come from the germline V gene (reference sequence). The V end was cut by 6 bases, the J end by 3 bases, with 11 bases between.

On this clone: Gene names follow the mouse nomenclature. The CDR3 extends 1 residue past the end of the read, so its final part is completed from the germline J gene. The J gene is TRBJ1-3, the V gene TRBV5, with D uncertain. Trimming took off 0 bases at V and 0 bases at J, with 6 bases between the two ends. The CDR3 spans 15 residues. Germline V gene lookup returns CDR1 LGHNA and CDR2 YNLKQL (reference sequence). The CDR3 here is CASSQDRDSGNTLYF. The sequenced CDR3 bases are TGTGCCAGCAGCCAAGATCGGGATTCTGGAAATACGCTCTAT.

This clone was counted between two and nine times. Genes and germline come from the mouse. The CDR3 end falls 1 residue outside the read, so it is completed with the germline J gene. This CDR3 is also generated by other DNA sequences in the sample. This chain uses TRBV26 with TRBJ1-3, with D tentatively TRBD1 (5 bases). Germline V gene lookup returns CDR1 KGHPV and CDR2 FQNQEV (reference sequence). V was trimmed by 1 base and J by 2 bases, leaving 6 bases between them. This CDR3 has 14 residues. This chain's CDR3 is CASSLWGPGNTLYF. Incomplete CDR3 DNA: TGTGCCAGCAGTCTGTGGGGACCTGGAAATACGCTCTAT. Filled out from reference TRBV26 and TRBJ1-3, the complete variable domain reads NSKVIQTPRYLVKGQGQKAKMRCIPEKGHPVVFWYQQNKNNEFKFLINFQNQEVLQQIDMTEKRFSAECPSNSPCSLEIQSSEAGDSALYLCASSLWGPGNTLYFGEGSRLIVV.